This TCR beta chain derives from a study of shared T cell receptors in the human thymus. In germline, CDR1 is MNHEY, CDR2 SVGAGI. V lost 6 bases to trimming and J lost 4 bases; unmatched junction nucleotides: 9. CDR3 length: 15 amino acids. The method was immunoSEQ multiplex PCR; TCRdb's version includes in-frame clones alone and lacks a portion of them. The sample has hundreds of thousands of clones, around 87% seen once; the top ten hold over 0.008%. This sample also belongs to another study, concerning human thymus T cells. That source adds: A high degree of thymic repertoire overlap among unrelated individuals was reported in related research.

This sequence originates from a boy in the first two years of life with a congenital heart defect. Sequencing input: thymocytes. The chain links TRBV6-5 to TRBJ1-2; 9 nucleotides align to TRBD1. The CDR3 DNA reads as TGTGCCAGCAGGGCCCCGGGACAGGGAAGCTATGGCTACACCTTC. It encodes CASRAPGQGSYGYTF.